The rows below give T cell receptor beta chains drawn from one sample of a study of a mutant IDH1 vaccine in newly diagnosed glioma. Sequenced by immunoSEQ multiplex PCR; TCRdb stores in-frame clones only, minus some. The data contain under 80,000 clones, 86% of them singletons. Sequencing used PBMCs, obtained from a glioma patient treated with radiotherapy, temozolomide or both. The receptor set was obtained from a man younger than 40 with glioma. Each CDR3 is given with its conserved first and last residue. D genes are given only for firm matches. The size entry is marked missing in some rows and otherwise reads once, few, many or a size class.

d_call clone_size j_call v_call cdr3_aa cdr3_nt
. . TRBJ2-1 TRBV9 CASSVMTALAYNEQFF TGTGCCAGCAGCGTAATGACAGCCCTGGCCTACAATGAGCAGTTCTTC
TRBD1 . TRBJ1-2 TRBV4-1 CASSQGQGADGYTF TGCGCCAGCAGCCAAGGACAGGGGGCGGATGGCTACACCTTC
. . TRBJ2-7 TRBV18 CASSLQSYEQYF TGTGCCAGCTCCCTACAGTCCTACGAGCAGTACTTC
. . TRBJ2-5 TRBV7-9 CASSLYPKEETQYF TGTGCCAGCAGCTTATATCCCAAAGAAGAGACCCAGTACTTC
. . TRBJ1-5 TRBV5-6 CASSLRVSNQPQHF TGTGCCAGCAGCTTGCGGGTTAGCAATCAGCCCCAGCATTTT
. . TRBJ2-3 TRBV9 CASSVVPGTDTQYF TGTGCCAGCAGCGTAGTCCCAGGCACAGATACGCAGTATTTT
TRBD1 . TRBJ1-2 TRBV19 CASSQQGALLGYTF TGTGCCAGTAGTCAACAGGGGGCGCTTCTTGGCTACACCTTC
TRBD1 . TRBJ2-1 TRBV23-1 CASSRVRDRTNNEQFF TGCGCCAGCAGTCGAGTAAGGGACAGGACCAACAATGAGCAGTTCTTC
. . TRBJ1-5 TRBV6-5 CASSCSRYQPQHF TGTGCCAGCAGTTGCTCGCGGTATCAGCCCCAGCATTTT
TRBD1 . TRBJ1-1 TRBV2 CASSLGQEVEAFF TGTGCCAGCAGTTTGGGACAGGAGGTTGAAGCTTTCTTT
TRBD1 . TRBJ1-2 TRBV7-8 CASSVRDRGDYGYTF TGTGCCAGCAGCGTCCGGGACAGGGGAGACTATGGCTACACCTTC
TRBD2 . TRBJ2-7 TRBV4-1 CASSQEGTAGGEQYF TGCGCCAGCAGCCAAGAAGGGACAGCGGGGGGCGAGCAGTACTTC
. . TRBJ2-7 TRBV7-7 CASSTGPSDLQYF TGTGCCAGCAGCACCGGGCCCTCGGATCTGCAGTACTTC
. once TRBJ1-3 TRBV5-1 CASSPDTGNTIYF TGCGCCAGCAGCCCCGACACTGGAAACACCATATATTTT
TRBD1 . TRBJ2-3 TRBV5-1 CASSFGQAADTQYF TGCGCCAGCAGCTTCGGACAGGCGGCAGATACGCAGTATTTT
. . TRBJ1-4 TRBV7-7 CASSLGVAANEKLFF TGTGCCAGCAGCCTCGGGGTTGCAGCTAATGAAAAACTGTTTTTT
TRBD1 . TRBJ1-6 TRBV4-2 CASSQDTTGQSPLHF TGTGCCAGCAGCCAAGATACGACAGGGCAATCACCCCTCCACTTT
TRBD1 . TRBJ2-7 TRBV7-9 CASSLSGGYYEQYF TGTGCCAGCAGCTTATCAGGGGGCTACTACGAGCAGTACTTC
. . TRBJ1-4 TRBV5-1 CASSLARRVDDEKLFF TGCGCCAGCAGCTTGGCCAGGAGAGTCGATGATGAAAAACTGTTTTTT
. . TRBJ2-7 TRBV7-6 CASSDRTGTYEQYF TGTGCCAGCAGCGACCGGACTGGCACCTACGAGCAGTACTTC
. . TRBJ2-2 TRBV6-5 CASSYSWFGELFF TGTGCCAGCAGTTACTCTTGGTTCGGGGAGCTGTTTTTT
. . TRBJ1-2 TRBV11-2 CASSLEVWGQDNYGYTF TGTGCCAGCAGCTTAGAGGTTTGGGGACAAGATAACTATGGCTACACCTTC
. . TRBJ2-1 TRBV28 CASSSTLRTGNEQFF TGTGCCAGCAGTTCAACACTTAGAACGGGGAATGAGCAGTTCTTC
. . TRBJ1-4 TRBV10-2 CASRGEVVGSNEKLFF TGCGCCAGCAGGGGTGAAGTGGTAGGCTCAAATGAAAAACTGTTTTTT
. once TRBJ1-4 TRBV7-9 CASSLGRWSRTNEKLFF TGTGCCAGCAGCTTAGGTCGGTGGTCACGGACTAATGAAAAACTGTTTTTT
. . TRBJ1-2 TRBV25-1 CASSESDRSNYGYTF TGTGCCAGCAGTGAATCGGACCGATCTAACTATGGCTACACCTTC
TRBD2 . TRBJ2-5 TRBV6-5 CASSYGSGVGTQYF TGTGCCAGCAGTTACGGTAGCGGGGTGGGGACCCAGTACTTC
. . TRBJ2-5 TRBV6-5 CASSYGSGGVETQYF TGTGCCAGCAGTTACGGCAGTGGGGGCGTAGAGACCCAGTACTTC
TRBD2 . TRBJ2-3 TRBV5-1 CASSPNSGLAGAVDTQYF TGCGCCAGCAGCCCAAATTCGGGCCTAGCGGGGGCGGTAGATACGCAGTATTTT
TRBD1 . TRBJ1-5 TRBV7-6 CASSLSPGTGIGQPQHF TGTGCCAGCAGCCTAAGTCCCGGGACAGGGATCGGTCAGCCCCAGCATTTT
. . TRBJ2-1 TRBV4-1 CASSLRGGEQFF TGCGCCAGCAGCCTGAGGGGGGGTGAGCAGTTCTTC
. . TRBJ2-1 TRBV19 CASSIVGVDGDEQFF TGTGCCAGTAGTATAGTAGGGGTCGATGGGGATGAGCAGTTCTTC
. . TRBJ1-1 TRBV18 CASSPRGTGNTEAFF TGTGCCAGCTCACCCCGAGGGACGGGGAACACTGAAGCTTTCTTT
. . TRBJ2-7 TRBV18 CASSSLDSGGYEQYF TGTGCCAGCTCATCCTTAGACAGTGGAGGCTACGAGCAGTACTTC
. . TRBJ1-2 TRBV9 CASSVQGLGYTF TGTGCCAGCAGCGTACAGGGACTTGGCTACACCTTC
. . TRBJ2-1 TRBV14 CASSQATGGRYNEQFF TGTGCCAGCAGCCAAGCTACCGGGGGACGGTACAATGAGCAGTTCTTC
. . TRBJ1-6 TRBV5-1 CASRSTGIPDNSPLHF TGCGCCAGCCGTTCTACAGGGATCCCGGATAATTCACCCCTCCACTTT
. . TRBJ1-2 TRBV28 CASSLVQVYGYTF TGTGCCAGCAGTTTGGTCCAGGTCTATGGCTACACCTTC
. . TRBJ2-7 TRBV7-9 CASSLVPKDTAYEQYF TGTGCCAGCAGCCTAGTCCCGAAGGACACAGCCTACGAGCAGTACTTC
. . TRBJ1-5 TRBV30 CAWNRGKNQPQHF TGTGCCTGGAATCGGGGGAAAAATCAGCCCCAGCATTTT
. . TRBJ1-4 TRBV20-1 CSARRPEKLFF TGCAGTGCTCGGCGGCCTGAAAAACTGTTTTTT
TRBD2 . TRBJ2-1 TRBV27 CASSLTSGTTYNEQFF TGTGCCAGCAGTTTGACTAGCGGGACGACCTACAATGAGCAGTTCTTC
. . TRBJ1-1 TRBV5-1 CASSLGDLNTEAFF TGCGCCAGCAGCTTGGGGGATTTGAACACTGAAGCTTTCTTT
. . TRBJ1-4 TRBV5-8 CASSTGTRRNEKLFF TGTGCCAGCAGCACCGGGACAAGAAGAAATGAAAAACTGTTTTTT
. once TRBJ2-7 TRBV30 CAFGAGEPYEQYF TGTGCCTTTGGGGCCGGGGAACCCTACGAGCAGTACTTC
. . TRBJ2-2 TRBV19 CASCLGVFTGELFF TGTGCCAGTTGTTTAGGTGTGTTCACCGGGGAGCTGTTTTTT
. . TRBJ1-1 TRBV7-6 CASSLVGNWDTPNTEAFF TGTGCCAGCAGCTTAGTTGGGAATTGGGACACCCCGAACACTGAAGCTTTCTTT
. . TRBJ2-7 TRBV12-5 CASGLVREASYEQYF TGTGCTAGTGGTTTGGTAAGAGAGGCCTCCTACGAGCAGTACTTC
. . TRBJ2-5 TRBV7-9 CASSLDTTTQETQYF TGTGCCAGCAGCCTAGACACAACAACTCAAGAGACCCAGTACTTC
. . TRBJ1-1 TRBV25-1 CASSEYGNTEAFF TGTGCCAGCAGTGAATACGGGAACACTGAAGCTTTCTTT
. . TRBJ1-4 TRBV5-6 CASSSRGAPASKLFF TGTGCCAGCAGCTCAAGGGGGGCTCCCGCGTCAAAACTGTTTTTT
TRBD1 . TRBJ2-1 TRBV28 CASSLYSGTGDYNEQFF TGTGCCAGCAGTTTATACTCCGGGACAGGGGATTATAATGAGCAGTTCTTC
. few TRBJ1-1 TRBV4-2 CASSQPENTEAFF TGTGCCAGCAGCCAGCCGGAGAACACTGAAGCTTTCTTT
. few TRBJ1-2 TRBV29-1 CSVVHNYGYTF TGCAGCGTTGTCCATAACTATGGCTACACCTTC
. few TRBJ1-1 TRBV4-2 CASSQKSDLVSTEAFF TGTGCCAGCAGCCAAAAATCGGACCTGGTTTCCACTGAAGCTTTCTTT